Given below is one TCR beta chain in context. In this sample, this clonotype turned up a few times. No antigen is known for it. No much larger clone exists at a distance of one base, and base qualities are not known. Spanning cysteine to phenylalanine, the CDR3 consists of 15 amino acids. The retained sequence is limited to the CDR3, 45 bases, with the frame set at the first base. Between the V and J ends, shortened by 3 bases and 0 bases respectively, the junction contains 11 bases. CDR1 and CDR2 are read off the germline V gene (reference sequence) as LNHNV and YYDKDF. This sample is drawn from a study of CD8 T cells in ankylosing spondylitis (dated by TCRdb to 2016 to 2017). Regarding the research as a whole: The study profiled T cell receptor beta repertoires in healthy donors and ankylosing spondylitis patients to find disease-linked TCR variants. Peripheral blood was sampled, and synovial fluid was additionally collected from ankylosing spondylitis patients. The whole study cohort included 90 to 120 healthy donors and around 24 ankylosing spondylitis patients. What the work shows at the level of the full study, not this receptor alone: Some motif variants had previously been reported in the synovial fluid and blood of reactive arthritis patients, which suggests shared mechanisms of disease initiation. The disease-linked clones were reported as significantly enriched in matched synovial fluid samples from ankylosing spondylitis patients. A TCR beta motif made up of 7 to 9 highly homologous amino acid variants appeared to be characteristic of blood from ankylosing spondylitis patients. The disease-linked clones had a CD8+ phenotype and were found at relatively low frequencies in peripheral blood.

Sequencer: Illumina HiSeq 2500. Quantitative 5'-RACE with molecular barcodes was the method used to prepare the TCR beta libraries. Processing in the source paper ran as follows. A new computational method, built on a probabilistic model of VDJ rearrangement, was used to identify disease-linked TCR variants. TCRdb reran the public reads through fastp at Q25 and MiXCR, keeping productive beta chains. Every entry covers one CDR3 protein and lists the most common genes and DNA from its rows. The V and J calls reflect TCRdb's pipeline rather than the authors' work. Present in this sample are approximately 400,000 distinct CDR3 sequences, approximately 26% of which were seen just once. The top ten clonotypes cover 0.89% of the sample.

The receptor chain draws on TRBV15 and TRBJ2-5, with no reliable assignment of the D segment. Specimen: blood, either unsorted or a sorted T cell fraction (not recorded which). The TCR sequence derives from a male donor with ankylosing spondylitis. The DNA sequence follows: TGTGCCACCAGCAGCCCCCTAGGGTACCAAGAGACCCAGTACTTC. This encodes CATSSPLGYQETQYF.